This TCR beta chain was observed in a study of T cell repertoires in cytomegalovirus infection. Background on the study: Indicated by public TCR beta signatures were CMV infection and matching HLA type. Study observations and caveats: CMV-specific HLA-C-restricted TCR beta clonotypes dominated the ex vivo response.

Germline CDR1 and CDR2: SGHTA and FQGNSA. The CDR3 is 15 amino acids. The junction had 6 bases not matched to a gene; V was cut back by 5 bases and J by 2 bases. MiXCR was run by TCRdb on the reads, yielding one entry per CDR3 protein. The data show fewer than 350,000 distinct CDR3 sequences, with 15% to 20% seen just once and more than 10% held by the top ten. This clonotype was seen ten or more times. Its antigen is not known. This chain uses TRBV7-2 with TRBJ2-3; 8 nucleotides match TRBD1. The TCR was taken from a human donor in good health (CMV status not recorded). Some clones in this sample may be carry-over from other donors' samples. Sequences were obtained from PBMCs. The chain's CDR3 is CASSATGAVTDTQYF. CDR3 coding DNA: TGTGCCAGCAGCGCGACAGGGGCCGTCACAGATACGCAGTATTTT.